This TCR beta chain is from a study of T cells after yellow fever vaccination. MiXCR was run by TCRdb on the 5' RACE reads, yielding one entry per CDR3 protein. This repertoire shows around 550,000 distinct CDR3 sequences, over 15% found once; its top ten account for roughly an eighth. Notes on the study in general: The presence of abundant clonotypes contaminating from the bulk population was possible in FACS-sorted repertoires. Post-booster repertoires again held most primary-vaccination clones (about 96% CD4, roughly 88% CD8).

Points on this clonotype: Its antigen is not identified.

The length of the CDR3 is 15 residues. V shed 6 bases and J shed 2 bases, with 14 bases lying between them. This specimen was PBMCs, taken 15 days after the yellow fever booster vaccination. The receptor was derived from a man younger than 40 who received the YFV17D yellow fever vaccine. The gene calls are TRBV12-3 or TRBV12-4 and TRBJ1-5; a possible D gene is TRBD1 (6 bases). The CDR3 nucleotides read TGTGCCAGCAGCCACACGGGGGGCGGCAATCAGCCCCAGCATTTT. It specifies CASSHTGGGNQPQHF.